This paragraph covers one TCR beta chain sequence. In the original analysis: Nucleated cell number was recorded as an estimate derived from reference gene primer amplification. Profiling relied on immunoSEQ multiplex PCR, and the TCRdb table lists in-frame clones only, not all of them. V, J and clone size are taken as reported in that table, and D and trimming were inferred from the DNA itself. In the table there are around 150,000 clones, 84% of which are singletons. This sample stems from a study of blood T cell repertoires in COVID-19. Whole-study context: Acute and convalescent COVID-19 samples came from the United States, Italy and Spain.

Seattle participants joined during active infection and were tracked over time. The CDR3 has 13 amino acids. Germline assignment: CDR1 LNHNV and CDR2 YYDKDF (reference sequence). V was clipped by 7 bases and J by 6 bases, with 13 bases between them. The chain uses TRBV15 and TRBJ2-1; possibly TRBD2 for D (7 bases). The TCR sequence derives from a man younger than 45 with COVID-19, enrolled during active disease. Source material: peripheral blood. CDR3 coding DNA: TGTGCCACCAAGACAGGCGGGGGCAATGAGCAGTTCTTC. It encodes CATKTGGGNEQFF.